Below are 2 T cell receptor beta chains sequenced from a single sample in a study of T cell responses to AZD1222 COVID-19 vaccine. Profiled with immunoSEQ multiplex PCR; TCRdb holds only in-frame clones, not every one. The data show 65,000 to 80,000 clones, around four fifths seen once. The sequences come from peripheral blood, collected 28 days after the second AZD1222 dose. Receptors originate from an adult who received the AZD1222 COVID-19 vaccine.

This clone was seen a single time. V usage is TRBV9 and J usage is TRBJ2-1, with D perhaps given as TRBD1 or TRBD2 (5 bases each). Trimming pared 4 bases from V and 4 bases from J, leaving 15 bases between. Germline V gives CDR1 SGDLS, CDR2 YYNGEE. The CDR3 is made up of 15 amino acids. The CDR3 here is CASSSPGASYNEQFF. In nucleotides, the CDR3 is TGTGCCAGCAGCTCTCCCGGGGCATCGTACAATGAGCAGTTCTTC.

The rearrangement joins TRBV6-5 to TRBJ1-2; TRBD1 is a possible D gene (6 bases). This CDR3 spans 13 amino acids. Germline V gene data show CDR1 as MNHEY and CDR2 as SVGAGI. Trimming removed 9 bases from V and 8 bases from J, with 19 bases in between. As DNA, the CDR3 is TGTGCCAGTCAAGACAGGCTGCAGGGAGGCTACACCTTC. This gives the protein CASQDRLQGGYTF.